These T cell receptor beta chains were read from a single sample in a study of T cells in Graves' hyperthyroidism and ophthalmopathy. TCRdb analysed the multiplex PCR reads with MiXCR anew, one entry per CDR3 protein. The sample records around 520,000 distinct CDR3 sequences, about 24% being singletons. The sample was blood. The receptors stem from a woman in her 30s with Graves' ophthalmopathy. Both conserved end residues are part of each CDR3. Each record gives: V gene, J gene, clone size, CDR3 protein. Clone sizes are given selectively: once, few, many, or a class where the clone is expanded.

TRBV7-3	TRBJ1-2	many	CASSLKGGEGYTF
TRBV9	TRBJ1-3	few	CASSGPGFSGNTIYF
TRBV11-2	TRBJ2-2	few	CASSLDRSTGELFF
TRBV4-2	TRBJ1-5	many	CASSQEGPTGVQPQHF
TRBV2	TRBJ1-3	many	CASSEFRSDTIYF
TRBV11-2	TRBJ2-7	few	CASSLLGLAGDGVSYEQYF
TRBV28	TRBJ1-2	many	CASAGAANYGYTF
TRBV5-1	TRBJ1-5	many	CASSQDVNQPQHF
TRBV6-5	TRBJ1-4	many	CASTQRGSGNEKLFF
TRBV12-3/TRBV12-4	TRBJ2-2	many	CASSIVGSGELFF
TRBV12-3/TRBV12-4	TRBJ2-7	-	CASSRRDRGQGQYF
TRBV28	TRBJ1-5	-	CASSKSRVLSQPQHF
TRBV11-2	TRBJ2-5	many	CASSLDRDRETQYF
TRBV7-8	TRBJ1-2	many	CASSPQGGPNYGYTF
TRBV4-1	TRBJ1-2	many	CASSQNRAKEGYTF
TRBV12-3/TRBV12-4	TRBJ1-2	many	CASSLDHNYGYTF
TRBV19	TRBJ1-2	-	CASTLLGQAYGYTF
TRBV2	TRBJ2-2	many	CASTGTAGIDTGELFF
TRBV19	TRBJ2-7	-	CASSIRPTGYEQYF
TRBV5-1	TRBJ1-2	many	CASSDPGPNYGYTF
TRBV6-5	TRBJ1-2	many	CASSPRTVGYGYTF
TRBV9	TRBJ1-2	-	CSSSGGSTLYGYTF
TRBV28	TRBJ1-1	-	CASTPPLGGGGTEAFF
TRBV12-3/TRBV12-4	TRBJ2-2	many	CASSSGDTGELFF
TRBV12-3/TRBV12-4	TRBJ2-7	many	CASSLYGYEQYF
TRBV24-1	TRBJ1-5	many	CATSKGGLRYQPQHF
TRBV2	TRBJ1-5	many	CASRLLGTAGGQPQHF
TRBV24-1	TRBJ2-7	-	CATSEPDSHPPYEQYF
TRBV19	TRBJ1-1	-	CASSIGALGTAGYMNTEAFF